One and the same sample provided the 27 T cell receptor beta chains below, sequenced in a study of blood T cell repertoires in COVID-19. The method was immunoSEQ multiplex PCR; TCRdb's version includes in-frame clones alone and lacks a portion of them. Here the sample spans around 150,000 clones, 65% to 80% being singletons. Sequenced: peripheral blood. The receptors were gathered from a man aged 55 to 69 with acute or convalescent COVID-19.

CDR3: CASSFDRNSGANVLTF. The CDR3 coding sequence is TGCGCCAGCAGCTTCGACAGGAACTCTGGGGCCAACGTCCTGACTTTC. The V call is TRBV5-1, the J call TRBJ2-6, with D perhaps TRBD1 (6 bases). V was clipped by 2 bases and J by 0 bases, with 9 bases between them. CDR3 size: 16 residues. Germline CDR1 SGHRS, CDR2 YFSETQ.

This clone was recorded only once. V usage is TRBV7-9 and J usage is TRBJ1-4; 9 bases fit TRBD1. Trimming at V came to 0 bases and at J to 12 bases, leaving 11 bases not matched to a gene. The CDR3 sequence is 16 residues long. The V gene's germline CDR1 is SEHNR and CDR2 FQNEAQ (reference sequence). The CDR3 DNA reads TGTGCCAGCAGCTTAGCTGAGGACAGGGGCGTTATGGAACTGTTTTTT. This translates into CASSLAEDRGVMELFF.

V is TRBV15 and J is TRBJ2-7, with TRBD1 matching 7 bases. This CDR3 spans 17 amino acids. Looked up from germline, CDR1 is LNHNV and CDR2 is YYDKDF (reference sequence). V dropped 0 bases and J dropped 7; count of bases not matched to a gene: 15. The CDR3 spells CATSREGIDRDVGEQYF. In DNA form, the CDR3 reads TGTGCCACCAGCAGAGAAGGGATAGACAGGGACGTTGGGGAGCAGTACTTC.

This rearrangement joins TRBV9 to TRBJ2-1; D ambiguous. V was cut by 3 bases and J by 0 bases, with 4 bases left in between. Germline CDR1 is SGDLS and CDR2 is YYNGEE. CDR3 size: 13 residues. In DNA, the CDR3 is TGTGCCAGCAGCGGTAGCTCCTACAATGAGCAGTTCTTC. Translation gives CASSGSSYNEQFF.

The chain links TRBV4-1 to TRBJ2-2; possibly TRBD1 for D (5 bases). The CDR3 totals 15 residues. Deletions cut 8 bases from V and 1 base from J, with 14 bases between. Germline V gene sequence: CDR1 MGHRA, CDR2 YSYEKL. The CDR3 here is CASGRATENTGELFF. DNA for the CDR3: TGCGCCAGCGGTCGGGCGACAGAGAACACCGGGGAGCTGTTTTTT.

V and J are TRBV19 and TRBJ2-3; TRBD2 is a possible D gene (6 bases). Trimming removed 3 bases at V and 1 base at J, with 11 bases between. CDR3 size: 15 residues. Germline V gene sequence: CDR1 LNHDA, CDR2 SQIVND (reference sequence). Here the CDR3 DNA reads TGTGCCAGTAGTATCTTAGCGGAAGGCACAGATACGCAGTATTTT. It yields the protein CASSILAEGTDTQYF.

The CDR3 loop reads CASSSTGTFSYEQYF. The CDR3 DNA reads as TGTGCCAGCAGCTCCACCGGGACTTTCTCCTACGAGCAGTACTTC. The chain carries TRBV7-9 and TRBJ2-7; D may be TRBD2 (6 bases). The V and J ends lost 4 bases and 0 bases respectively, with 13 bases between them. Germline-derived CDR1 and CDR2 are SEHNR and FQNEAQ (reference sequence). CDR3 size: 15 residues. Full variable domain (missing parts from reference TRBV7-9 and TRBJ2-7): DTGVSQNPRHKITKRGQNVTFRCDPISEHNRLYWYRQTLGQGPEFLTYFQNEAQLEKSRLLSDRFSAERPKGSFSTLEIQRTEQGDSAMYLCASSSTGTFSYEQYFGPGTRLTVT.

In its sample, this clone was seen once. This rearrangement joins TRBV7-9 to TRBJ1-6, with D hard to call. The CDR3 is made up of 17 amino acids. Germline V gene sequence: CDR1 SEHNR, CDR2 FQNEAQ (reference sequence). With 1 base removed from V and 4 bases from J, the gap between germline ends came to 14 bases. The CDR3 nucleotides read TGTGCCAGCAGCTTAGACGGTACCCTTCCTTATAATTCACCCCTCCACTTT. Translated: CASSLDGTLPYNSPLHF.

V gene TRBV2 combines with J gene TRBJ2-7; 7 positions agree with TRBD2. The V gene end was trimmed by 6 bases and the J gene end by 3 bases; junction bases not matched to a gene: 14. The CDR3 runs to 16 residues. The germline CDR1 and CDR2 sequences are SNHLY and FYNNEI. Here the CDR3 DNA reads TGTGCCAGCAGGGGGACTATCCGAACGTTAGACTACGAGCAGTACTTC. It encodes CASRGTIRTLDYEQYF.

This chain uses TRBV30 with TRBJ1-4; TRBD1 agrees at 7 bases. The germline V gene encodes CDR1 GTSNPN and CDR2 SVGIG (reference sequence). After removal of 1 base from V and 4 bases from J, the junction contained 9 bases not matched to a gene. The CDR3 loop spans 16 amino acids. The CDR3 protein is CAWSALQGYGNEKLFF. The CDR3, as DNA: TGTGCCTGGAGTGCCCTACAGGGGTATGGTAATGAAAAACTGTTTTTT.

This clone came up once. The chain uses TRBV12-3 or TRBV12-4 and TRBJ1-2; TRBD1 might be the D (5 bases). The germline V and J ends were trimmed by 6 bases and 4 bases, with 12 bases remaining between them. This CDR3 contains 13 residues. CDR3 in amino acids: CASSPIGAYGYTF. The CDR3 DNA is TGTGCCAGCAGCCCGATAGGGGCCTATGGCTACACCTTC.

The chain couples TRBV20-1 to TRBJ2-3; 8 bases are a match to TRBD2. In germline, CDR1 is DFQATT, CDR2 SNEGSKA (reference sequence). The CDR3 has 11 amino acids. Here the CDR3 DNA reads TGCAGCGCCAGACCCGGGACTAGAGAGTATTTT. Residues: CSARPGTREYF.

The V and J genes are TRBV7-6 and TRBJ1-1, with 8 positions matching TRBD1. The CDR3 contains 15 residues. The J segment lost 5 bases and the V segment lost 4 bases, leaving 9 bases of the junction unmatched. Germline V gene sequence: CDR1 SGHVS, CDR2 FNYEAQ. The CDR3 protein is CASSSDGQGLTEAFF. The DNA for the CDR3 is TGTGCCAGCAGCTCAGACGGACAGGGTTTGACTGAAGCTTTCTTT.

The V call is TRBV28, the J call TRBJ2-2, with a tentative D call TRBD1 (6 bases). Germline CDR1 MDHEN, CDR2 SYDVKM. Trimming pared 3 bases from V and 3 bases from J, leaving 11 bases between. The CDR3 covers 15 residues. CDR3 protein: CASSFQDRYTGELFF. CDR3 DNA sequence: TGTGCCAGCAGTTTCCAGGACAGATACACCGGGGAGCTGTTTTTT.

The rearrangement links TRBV5-5 to TRBJ1-2; 8 positions match TRBD1. This CDR3 is 13 amino acids long. CDR1 is SGHKS, CDR2 YYEKEE, per germline (reference sequence). Losses at the gene ends were 5 bases for V and 5 bases for J; bases not matched to a gene: 5. In nucleotides, the CDR3 is TGTGCCAGCAGTTTCGACAGGGGATATGGCTACACCTTC. This gives the protein CASSFDRGYGYTF.

The chain is built from TRBV2 and TRBJ1-5; TRBD1 matches at 7 bases. CDR3 length: 16 amino acids. V lost 5 bases to trimming and J lost 4 bases; unmatched junction nucleotides: 11. Germline V gene sequence: CDR1 SNHLY, CDR2 FYNNEI. This CDR3 is CASSPRDRILNQPQHF. The CDR3, as DNA: TGTGCCAGCAGTCCAAGGGACAGAATCCTAAATCAGCCCCAGCATTTT. The full variable domain, its missing parts supplied by reference TRBV2 and TRBJ1-5, is EPEVTQTPSHQVTQMGQEVILRCVPISNHLYFYWYRQILGQKVEFLVSFYNNEISEKSEIFDDQFSVERPDGSNFTLKIRSTKLEDSAMYFCASSPRDRILNQPQHFGDGTRLSIL.

The rearrangement links TRBV27 to TRBJ1-2; 12 nucleotides line up with TRBD1. Germline V gene data show CDR1 as MNHEY and CDR2 as SMNVEV (reference sequence). The CDR3 has 15 amino acids. The ends lost 4 bases at V and 2 bases at J; junction bases unmatched: 2. In DNA, the CDR3 is TGTGCCAGCAGTTACGGGACAGGGGGCAACTATGGCTACACCTTC. Translation gives CASSYGTGGNYGYTF.

This clone has more than one count but fewer than ten. The chain employs TRBV6-2 or TRBV6-3 and TRBJ1-6; unclear D gene. The germline gives CDR1 MNHEY, CDR2 SVGEGT. V was shortened by 6 bases and J by 7 bases, with 22 bases between the two germline ends. The CDR3 contains 17 residues. The CDR3 is CASSPRRQPGANSPLHF. As DNA, the CDR3 is TGTGCCAGCAGCCCCCGCCGTCAACCCGGTGCAAATTCACCCCTCCACTTT.

The chain recombines TRBV30 with TRBJ1-6; no firm D call. The CDR3 covers 14 residues. CDR1 and CDR2 (germline): GTSNPN, SVGIG (reference sequence). Trimming took 0 bases from V and 7 from J, leaving 10 bases between them. The CDR3 protein is CAWSVAGGNSPLHF. As DNA, the CDR3 is TGTGCCTGGAGTGTAGCCGGAGGGAATTCACCCCTCCACTTT.

This chain links TRBV7-2 with TRBJ1-1; D not certain. With 2 bases removed from V and 4 bases from J, the gap between germline ends came to 11 bases. Germline lookup yields CDR1 SGHTA and CDR2 FQGNSA. CDR3 size: 14 residues. The CDR3 DNA is TGTGCCAGCAGCTTACTTATGGGAGTCACTGAAGCTTTCTTT. Translated: CASSLLMGVTEAFF. Full variable domain (rest looked up from reference TRBV7-2 and TRBJ1-1): GAGVSQSPSNKVTEKGKDVELRCDPISGHTALYWYRQSLGQGLEFLIYFQGNSAPDKSGLPSDRFSAERTGGSVSTLTIQRTQQEDSAVYLCASSLLMGVTEAFFGQGTRLTVV.

The chain uses TRBV5-4 and TRBJ1-2; D is undetermined. V was pared by 4 bases and J by 5 bases, with 15 bases between. Germline V gene data show CDR1 as SGHNT and CDR2 as YYREEE (reference sequence). The CDR3 has 14 residues. For the CDR3, the DNA is TGTGCCAGCAGCCGGACGGAGGGCATTTATGGCTACACCTTC. It is translated as CASSRTEGIYGYTF.

The J gene is TRBJ2-1, the V gene TRBV7-9; TRBD2 aligns across 12 bases. The CDR3 is 17 amino acids. The V gene end was trimmed by 6 bases and the J gene end by 0 bases; junction bases not matched to a gene: 6. Germline V CDR1 and CDR2: SEHNR, FQNEAQ (reference sequence). This chain's CDR3 is CASSLPTSGSSYNEQFF. CDR3 coding DNA: TGTGCCAGCAGTTTGCCGACTAGCGGGAGCTCCTACAATGAGCAGTTCTTC.

This chain uses TRBV3-1 (or the pseudogene TRBV3-2) with TRBJ1-1; D ambiguous. V shed 4 bases and J shed 6 bases, with 12 bases lying between them. Germline V CDR1 and CDR2: LGHDT, YNNKEL (reference sequence). The CDR3 is made up of 13 amino acids. CDR3 region: CASSPLSGSEAFF. DNA of the CDR3: TGTGCCAGCAGCCCTCTTTCGGGGTCTGAAGCTTTCTTT.

CDR3 DNA: TGCGCCAGCAGCCAAGAGGACTTTAGGACTAACTCCAATGAGCAGTTCTTC. Amino acid sequence: CASSQEDFRTNSNEQFF. The chain combines TRBV4-1 with TRBJ2-1; D may be TRBD2 (6 bases). Per the germline V gene, CDR1 is MGHRA and CDR2 is YSYEKL. The CDR3 has 17 residues. V was shortened by 0 bases and J by 6 bases, with 18 bases between the two germline ends.

This clone came up once. This chain joins TRBV5-1 and TRBJ2-5, with TRBD2 matching over 13 bases. The junction had 8 bases not matched to a gene; V was cut back by 5 bases and J by 1 base. CDR1 and CDR2 from the germline V gene are SGHRS and YFSETQ. This CDR3 contains 17 residues. The CDR3 region is CASRQGTSGTSQETQYF. CDR3 in DNA: TGCGCCAGCAGACAAGGGACTAGCGGGACCTCCCAAGAGACCCAGTACTTC.

The CDR3, as DNA: TGTGCCAGCAGCTTGGGACTAGCGGGGGGGCAAGAGACCCAGTACTTC. Translation: CASSLGLAGGQETQYF. V usage is TRBV7-3 and J usage is TRBJ2-5; 16 bases agree with TRBD2. Germline-derived CDR1 and CDR2 are SGHTA and FQGTGA. The CDR3 is made up of 16 amino acids. After removal of 3 bases from V and 2 bases from J, the junction contained 0 bases not matched to a gene.

This clone was seen a handful of times. V gene TRBV10-1 combines with J gene TRBJ2-7; a weak D match, TRBD2 (6 bases). This CDR3 has 15 amino acids. Trimming took 2 bases from V and 6 from J, leaving 17 bases between them. CDR1 WNHNN and CDR2 SYGVQD come from the germline V gene (reference sequence). The CDR3 spells CASSETGGVIGEQYF. The CDR3 DNA reads as TGCGCCAGCAGTGAGACAGGAGGGGTGATAGGCGAGCAGTACTTC.